These 21 T cell receptor beta chains were all obtained from the same sample, sequenced in a study of blood T cell repertoires in COVID-19. The method was immunoSEQ multiplex PCR; TCRdb's version includes in-frame clones alone and lacks a portion of them. The data show about 16,000 clones, around 92% seen once. Sequenced: peripheral blood. These receptor sequences come from a human donor in a cohort sampled during active COVID-19.

The gene calls are TRBV7-9 and TRBJ1-3; D ambiguous. V was cut by 2 bases and J by 7 bases, with 6 bases left in between. Germline V gene lookup returns CDR1 SEHNR and CDR2 FQNEAQ (reference sequence). The CDR3 sequence is 12 residues long. Here the CDR3 DNA reads TGTGCCAGCAGCTTAATGAGTAACACCATATATTTT. It translates to CASSLMSNTIYF.

The rearrangement uses TRBV9 and TRBJ1-3, with 11 bases identical to TRBD1. The CDR3 has 17 amino acids. The germline V gene has CDR1 SGDLS and CDR2 YYNGEE. J gave up 0 bases and V 4 bases, and 6 bases lay outside the gene matches. The CDR3: CASSPRTGGDSGNTIYF. The CDR3 bases are TGTGCCAGCAGCCCAAGGACAGGGGGCGACTCTGGAAACACCATATATTTT.

The chain couples TRBV5-4 to TRBJ1-2; D is unclear. Germline V gene lookup returns CDR1 SGHNT and CDR2 YYREEE (reference sequence). The germline V and J ends were trimmed by 2 bases and 8 bases, with 13 bases remaining between them. This CDR3 has 13 amino acids. CDR3 sequence (DNA): TGTGCCAGCAGCTTCTACCGGGGAGACGGCTACACCTTC. Protein product: CASSFYRGDGYTF. Supplemented by reference TRBV5-4 and TRBJ1-2, the full variable domain reads ETGVTQSPTHLIKTRGQQVTLRCSSQSGHNTVSWYQQALGQGPQFIFQYYREEENGRGNFPPRFSGLQFPNYSSELNVNALELDDSALYLCASSFYRGDGYTFGSGTRLTVV.

V and J are TRBV9 and TRBJ2-2; 7 bases match TRBD2. J gave up 6 bases and V 6 bases, and 2 bases lay outside the gene matches. The CDR3 runs 12 residues. In germline, CDR1 is SGDLS, CDR2 YYNGEE. Here the CDR3 DNA reads TGTGCCAGCACTGGACTAGCCGGGGAGCTGTTTTTT. Translating it yields CASTGLAGELFF.

This clone was counted a single time. This chain uses TRBV3-1 (or the pseudogene TRBV3-2) with TRBJ2-2; 12 bases are a match to TRBD2. The CDR3 sequence is 18 residues long. V was pared by 4 bases and J by 5 bases, with 11 bases of the junction left unmatched. The germline V gene encodes CDR1 LGHDT and CDR2 YNNKEL (reference sequence). This CDR3 is CASSPQGLAGRLTGELFF. In DNA, the CDR3 is TGTGCCAGCAGCCCCCAAGGACTAGCGGGGCGATTGACCGGGGAGCTGTTTTTT.

The CDR3: CASSLEGPGRSYTF. Written as DNA, the CDR3 is TGCGCCAGCAGCTTGGAGGGCCCGGGAAGAAGCTACACCTTC. The rearrangement uses TRBV5-1 and TRBJ1-2, with D uncertain. The length of the CDR3 is 14 residues. The V gene's germline CDR1 is SGHRS and CDR2 YFSETQ. V lost 0 bases and J 9 bases, leaving 15 bases between the germline ends.

The rearrangement joins TRBV27 to TRBJ1-2; 11 bases map to TRBD1. The CDR3 spans 15 residues. The trim removed 5 bases at V and 5 bases at J, leaving 7 bases unmatched. The V gene's germline CDR1 is MNHEY and CDR2 SMNVEV (reference sequence). Written as DNA, the CDR3 is TGTGCCAGCAGTCAATTAGGACAGGGGGCGTATGGCTACACCTTC. Protein: CASSQLGQGAYGYTF.

With respect to this clone: One junction end does not reproduce the germline sequence, and a read error may be involved. The chain carries TRBV12-3 or TRBV12-4 and TRBJ1-1; TRBD1 might be the D (5 bases). The CDR3 has 11 amino acids. CDR3 nucleotide sequence: TGTGCCAGCAGCTTAGCCAGGGCGGCTTTCTTT. Encoded protein: CASSLARAAFF.

This chain connects TRBV7-2 to TRBJ2-1; TRBD2 aligns across 10 bases. Trimming at V came to 5 bases and at J to 4 bases, leaving 11 bases not matched to a gene. The CDR3 has 17 amino acids. Germline CDR1 and CDR2: SGHTA and FQGNSA. The CDR3 protein is CASSQLTTSGQYNEQFF. CDR3 DNA sequence: TGTGCCAGCAGCCAATTAACGACTAGCGGGCAATACAATGAGCAGTTCTTC.

V is TRBV28 and J is TRBJ2-5, with TRBD2 as a possible D gene (7 bases). Germline V gene data show CDR1 as MDHEN and CDR2 as SYDVKM. V lost 3 bases and J 2 bases, leaving 16 bases between the germline ends. CDR3 length: 16 residues. The CDR3 nucleotides are TGTGCCAGCAGTTTTTTAACGGGGGGCCGTCAAGAGACCCAGTACTTC. Protein: CASSFLTGGRQETQYF.

This chain links TRBV5-1 with TRBJ2-2; D remains ambiguous. V gave up 4 bases and J gave up 2 bases, with 15 bases separating them. The CDR3 totals 16 residues. The germline V gene encodes CDR1 SGHRS and CDR2 YFSETQ. The CDR3 loop is CASSLQSGQNTGELFF. As DNA, the CDR3 is TGCGCCAGCAGCCTCCAGTCAGGCCAAAACACCGGGGAGCTGTTTTTT. Full variable domain (rest looked up from reference TRBV5-1 and TRBJ2-2): KAGVTQTPRYLIKTRGQQVTLSCSPISGHRSVSWYQQTPGQGLQFLFEYFSETQRNKGNFPGRFSGRQFSNSRSEMNVSTLELGDSALYLCASSLQSGQNTGELFFGEGSRLTVL.

This chain uses TRBV18 with TRBJ2-3; 7 positions agree with TRBD1. The CDR3 spans 13 residues. The ends lost 6 bases at V and 3 bases at J; junction bases unmatched: 3. In germline, CDR1 is KGHSH, CDR2 LQKENI. This CDR3 reads CASSPGQTDTQYF. The CDR3 bases are TGTGCCAGCTCGCCGGGACAGACAGATACGCAGTATTTT.

The gene calls are TRBV2 and TRBJ2-3, with 15 bases aligning to TRBD2. In germline, CDR1 is SNHLY, CDR2 FYNNEI. The CDR3 totals 17 residues. J gave up 4 bases and V 8 bases, and 10 bases lay outside the gene matches. The CDR3 reads CASLYPGLAGGADTQYF. The CDR3 coding sequence is TGTGCCAGCCTTTATCCGGGACTAGCGGGAGGTGCAGATACGCAGTATTTT.

V and J are TRBV6-5 and TRBJ2-7, with D maybe TRBD2 (5 bases). V was pared by 6 bases and J by 7 bases, with 13 bases between. The CDR3 consists of 12 residues. CDR1 is MNHEY, CDR2 SVGAGI, per germline. CDR3 loop: CASSPGVLEQYF. The DNA of the CDR3 is TGTGCCAGCAGCCCCGGGGTATTGGAGCAGTACTTC.

The chain carries TRBV5-1 and TRBJ2-5; maybe TRBD1 (6 bases). The CDR3 consists of 14 residues. Germline V gene sequence: CDR1 SGHRS, CDR2 YFSETQ. V lost 5 bases and J 5 bases, leaving 16 bases between the germline ends. CDR3 amino acids: CASSFTGSGETQYF. CDR3 bases: TGCGCCAGCAGTTTTACAGGGTCCGGGGAGACCCAGTACTTC.

This CDR3 reads CASSALTSGRGYGYTF. DNA of the CDR3: TGTGCCAGCAGCGCCCTGACGTCGGGCAGGGGATATGGCTACACCTTC. This sequence joins TRBV9 and TRBJ1-2, with a weak D call TRBD1 (6 bases). The CDR3 is made up of 16 amino acids. V was trimmed by 3 bases and J by 5 bases, leaving 20 bases between them. Germline V gene sequence: CDR1 SGDLS, CDR2 YYNGEE.

This chain links TRBV9 with TRBJ1-4; unclear D gene. With 0 bases removed from V and 5 bases from J, the gap between germline ends came to 8 bases. In germline, CDR1 is SGDLS, CDR2 YYNGEE. CDR3 size: 14 residues. CDR3: CASSVGSGNEKLFF. In nucleotides, the CDR3 is TGTGCCAGCAGCGTAGGGTCGGGGAATGAAAAACTGTTTTTT.

The J gene is TRBJ1-6, the V gene TRBV4-2; a weak D match, TRBD1 (5 bases). Germline-derived CDR1 and CDR2 are LGHNA and YNFKEQ. The V end was cut by 1 base, the J end by 7 bases, with 17 bases between. The CDR3 has 17 residues. Written as DNA, the CDR3 is TGTGCCAGCAGCCAAGCCCAAGGCGAGACAGTGAATTCACCCCTCCACTTT. Protein: CASSQAQGETVNSPLHF.

The chain has TRBV5-5 and TRBJ1-4; D remains ambiguous. V lost 1 base and J 6 bases, leaving 10 bases between the germline ends. CDR1 SGHKS and CDR2 YYEKEE come from the germline V gene (reference sequence). The CDR3 contains 14 residues. The CDR3 loop is CASSLSGRHEKLFF. CDR3 sequence (DNA): TGTGCCAGCAGCTTGAGCGGTCGCCATGAAAAACTGTTTTTT.

The chain has TRBV5-1 and TRBJ1-1; 9 bases fit TRBD1. This CDR3 is built from 16 residues. Germline CDR1 SGHRS, CDR2 YFSETQ. The V segment lost 2 bases and the J segment 6 bases; nucleotides outside the gene matches: 11. This CDR3 reads CASSFRTGVGIPEAFF. Written as DNA, the CDR3 is TGCGCCAGCAGCTTCCGGACAGGGGTAGGGATACCTGAAGCTTTCTTT.

V gene TRBV29-1 combines with J gene TRBJ2-1, with D perhaps matching TRBD2 (5 bases). The CDR3 runs to 16 residues. Germline lookup yields CDR1 SQVTM and CDR2 ANQGSEA. The V and J ends lost 3 bases and 2 bases respectively, with 17 bases between them. CDR3: CSVDPSTSSTYNEQFF. CDR3 in DNA: TGCAGCGTTGACCCCTCCACTAGTTCCACCTACAATGAGCAGTTCTTC.